This T cell receptor (beta chain) was observed in a study of T-cell memory formation after mild COVID-19. As for the study in general: Each donor largely had its own TCR clusters. Study conclusions and caveats: That cross-reactive memory joined was suggested by some responding clones appearing in pre-infection memory. Whereas later expanders leaned CD4+, clones contracting day 15 to 85 showed a balanced CD4/CD8 makeup.

Employing constant-segment primers, 5'RACE generated TCR alpha and TCR beta cDNA libraries bearing sample barcodes and UMIs. In TCRdb, the 5' RACE reads were re-called with MiXCR into one record per CDR3 protein. The sample contains under 400,000 distinct CDR3 sequences, 28% of which appear only once. V was pared by 8 bases and J by 2 bases, with 15 bases between. Germline CDR1 and CDR2: DFQATT and SNEGSKA (reference sequence). The CDR3 is 14 residues long. To note about this clonotype: As yet, its antigen is unknown.

Sequenced input: PBMCs or a T cell subset sorted from them (not recorded which). This receptor was taken from an adult woman who had mild COVID-19 (a few samples of this study predate the infection). Cell type and time point are not known. V gene TRBV20-1 combines with J gene TRBJ2-2; unclear D gene. In nucleotides, the CDR3 is TGCAGTACTTTCCCTGGCAGAAACACCGGGGAGCTGTTTTTT. Its translation: CSTFPGRNTGELFF.